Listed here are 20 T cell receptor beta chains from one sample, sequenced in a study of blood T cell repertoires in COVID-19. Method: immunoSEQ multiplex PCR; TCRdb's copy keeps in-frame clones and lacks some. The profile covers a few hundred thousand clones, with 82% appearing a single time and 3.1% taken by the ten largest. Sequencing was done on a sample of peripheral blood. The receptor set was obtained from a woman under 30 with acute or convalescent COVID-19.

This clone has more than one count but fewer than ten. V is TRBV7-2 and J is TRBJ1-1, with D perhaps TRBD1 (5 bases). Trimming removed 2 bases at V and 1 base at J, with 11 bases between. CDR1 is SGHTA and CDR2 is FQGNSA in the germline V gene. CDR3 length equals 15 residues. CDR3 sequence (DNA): TGTGCCAGCAGCTTACAGTCGACAGAGAACACTGAAGCTTTCTTT. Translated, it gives CASSLQSTENTEAFF. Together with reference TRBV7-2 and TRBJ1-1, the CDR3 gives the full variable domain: GAGVSQSPSNKVTEKGKDVELRCDPISGHTALYWYRQSLGQGLEFLIYFQGNSAPDKSGLPSDRFSAERTGGSVSTLTIQRTQQEDSAVYLCASSLQSTENTEAFFGQGTRLTVV.

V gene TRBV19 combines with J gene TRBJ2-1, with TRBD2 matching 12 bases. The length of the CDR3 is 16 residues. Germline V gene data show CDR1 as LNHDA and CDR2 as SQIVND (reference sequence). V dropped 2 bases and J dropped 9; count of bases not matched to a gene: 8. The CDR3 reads CASSIWTSGTSGEQFF. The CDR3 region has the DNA TGTGCCAGTAGTATATGGACTAGCGGGACATCGGGTGAGCAGTTCTTC.

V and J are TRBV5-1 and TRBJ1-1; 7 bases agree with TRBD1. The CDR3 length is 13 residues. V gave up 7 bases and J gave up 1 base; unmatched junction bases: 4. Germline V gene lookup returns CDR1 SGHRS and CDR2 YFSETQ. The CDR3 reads CASSGTENTEAFF. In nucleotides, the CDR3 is TGCGCCAGCTCCGGGACAGAGAACACTGAAGCTTTCTTT.

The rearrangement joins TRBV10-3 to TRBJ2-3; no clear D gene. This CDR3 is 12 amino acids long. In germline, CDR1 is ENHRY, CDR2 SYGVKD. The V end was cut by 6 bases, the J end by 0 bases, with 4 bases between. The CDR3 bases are TGTGCCATCAGCTCGAGCACAGATACGCAGTATTTT. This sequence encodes CAISSSTDTQYF.

The CDR3 protein is CASSQEGGNTGELFF. CDR3 sequence (DNA): TGTGCCAGCAGCCAAGAGGGCGGTAACACCGGGGAGCTGTTTTTT. The chain joins TRBV11-3 to TRBJ2-2, with D possibly being TRBD2 (5 bases). This CDR3 is built from 15 residues. Germline loops: CDR1 SGHNT, CDR2 YENEEA. With 5 bases removed from V and 2 bases from J, the gap between germline ends came to 12 bases.

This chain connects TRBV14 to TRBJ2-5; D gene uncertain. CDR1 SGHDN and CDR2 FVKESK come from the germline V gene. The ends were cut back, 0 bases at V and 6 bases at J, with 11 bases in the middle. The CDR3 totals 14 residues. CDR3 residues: CASSQDSLLQTQYF. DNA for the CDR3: TGTGCCAGCAGCCAAGATAGTCTTCTGCAGACCCAGTACTTC.

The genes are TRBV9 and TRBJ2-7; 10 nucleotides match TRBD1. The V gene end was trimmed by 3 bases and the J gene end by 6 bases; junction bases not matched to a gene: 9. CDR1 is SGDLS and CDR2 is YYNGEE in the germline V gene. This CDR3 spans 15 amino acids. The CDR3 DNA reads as TGTGCCAGCAGCGCCTCGAGTGGGACAGGGGTCGAGCAGTACTTC. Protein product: CASSASSGTGVEQYF.

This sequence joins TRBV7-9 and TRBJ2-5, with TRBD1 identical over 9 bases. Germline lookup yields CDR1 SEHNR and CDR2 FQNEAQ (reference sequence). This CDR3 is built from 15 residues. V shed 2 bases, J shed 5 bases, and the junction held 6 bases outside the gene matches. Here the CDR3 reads CASSLRDRVVETQYF. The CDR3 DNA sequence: TGTGCCAGCAGCTTAAGGGACAGGGTCGTGGAGACCCAGTACTTC.

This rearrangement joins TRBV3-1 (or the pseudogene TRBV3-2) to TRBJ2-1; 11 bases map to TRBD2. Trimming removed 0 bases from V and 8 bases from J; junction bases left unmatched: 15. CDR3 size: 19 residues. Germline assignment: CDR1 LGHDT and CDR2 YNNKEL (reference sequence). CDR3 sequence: CASSQDPGLSGRAMYEQFF. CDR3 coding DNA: TGTGCCAGCAGCCAAGATCCTGGGCTTAGCGGGAGGGCCATGTATGAGCAGTTCTTC.

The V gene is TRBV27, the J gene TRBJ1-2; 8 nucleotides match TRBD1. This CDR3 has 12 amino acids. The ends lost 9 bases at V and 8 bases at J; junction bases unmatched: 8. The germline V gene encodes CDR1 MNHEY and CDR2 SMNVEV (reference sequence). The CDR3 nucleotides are TGTGCCAGTCGACAGGGGCCCGGAGGCTACACCTTC. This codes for CASRQGPGGYTF.

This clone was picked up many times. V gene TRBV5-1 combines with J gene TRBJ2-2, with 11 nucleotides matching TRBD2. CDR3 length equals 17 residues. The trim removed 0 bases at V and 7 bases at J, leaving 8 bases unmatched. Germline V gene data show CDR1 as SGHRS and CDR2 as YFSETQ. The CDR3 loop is CASSLAVGTSGGGELFF. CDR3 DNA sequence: TGCGCCAGCAGCTTGGCTGTTGGGACTAGCGGCGGCGGGGAGCTGTTTTTT.

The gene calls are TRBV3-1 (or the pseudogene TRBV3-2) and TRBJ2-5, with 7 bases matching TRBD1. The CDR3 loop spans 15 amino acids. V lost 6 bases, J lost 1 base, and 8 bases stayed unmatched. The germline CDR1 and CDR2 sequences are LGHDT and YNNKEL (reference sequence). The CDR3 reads CASRPGTVTQETQYF. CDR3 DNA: TGTGCCAGCAGGCCCGGGACAGTTACCCAAGAGACCCAGTACTTC.

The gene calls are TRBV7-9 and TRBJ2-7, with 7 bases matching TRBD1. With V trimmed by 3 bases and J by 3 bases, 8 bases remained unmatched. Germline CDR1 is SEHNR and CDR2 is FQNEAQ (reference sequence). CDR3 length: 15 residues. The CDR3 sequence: CASSFFAGGDYEQYF. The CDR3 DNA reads TGTGCCAGCAGCTTTTTTGCAGGGGGAGACTACGAGCAGTACTTC.

The CDR3 is CASSLAMQENEKLFF. The DNA for the CDR3 is TGTGCCAGCAGCTTAGCCATGCAGGAAAATGAAAAACTGTTTTTT. V and J are TRBV7-9 and TRBJ1-4; D uncertain. The CDR3 covers 15 residues. Per germline, CDR1 SEHNR and CDR2 FQNEAQ (reference sequence). V was shortened by 0 bases and J by 5 bases, with 10 bases between the two germline ends.

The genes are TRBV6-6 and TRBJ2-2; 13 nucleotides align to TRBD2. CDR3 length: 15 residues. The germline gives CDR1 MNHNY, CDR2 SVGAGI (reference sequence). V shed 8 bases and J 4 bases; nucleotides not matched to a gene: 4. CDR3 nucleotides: TGTGCCAGCGCCACTAGCGGGAGGGCCACCGGGGAGCTGTTTTTT. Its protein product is CASATSGRATGELFF.

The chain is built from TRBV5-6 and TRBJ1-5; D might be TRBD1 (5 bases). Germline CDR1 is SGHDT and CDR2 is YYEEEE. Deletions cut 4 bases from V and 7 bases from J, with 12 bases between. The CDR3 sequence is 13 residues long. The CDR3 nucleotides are TGTGCCAGCAGCCTAACACAGGCCCAGCCCCAGCATTTT. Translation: CASSLTQAQPQHF. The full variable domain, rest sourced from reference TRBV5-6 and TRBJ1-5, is DAGVTQSPTHLIKTRGQQVTLRCSPKSGHDTVSWYQQALGQGPQFIFQYYEEEERQRGNFPDRFSGHQFPNYSSELNVNALLLGDSALYLCASSLTQAQPQHFGDGTRLSIL.

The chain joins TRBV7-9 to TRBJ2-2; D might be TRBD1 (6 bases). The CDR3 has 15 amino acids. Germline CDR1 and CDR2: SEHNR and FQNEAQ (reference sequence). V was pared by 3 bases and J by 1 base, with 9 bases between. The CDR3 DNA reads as TGTGCCAGCAGCTTGAAGGGACAGAACACCGGGGAGCTGTTTTTT. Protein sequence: CASSLKGQNTGELFF.

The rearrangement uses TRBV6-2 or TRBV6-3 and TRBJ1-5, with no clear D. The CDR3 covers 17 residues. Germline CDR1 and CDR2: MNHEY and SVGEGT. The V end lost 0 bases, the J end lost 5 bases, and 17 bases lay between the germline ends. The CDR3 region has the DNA TGTGCCAGCAGTTACTCACCGGGATGGGAGCAGGATCAGCCCCAGCATTTT. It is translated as CASSYSPGWEQDQPQHF.

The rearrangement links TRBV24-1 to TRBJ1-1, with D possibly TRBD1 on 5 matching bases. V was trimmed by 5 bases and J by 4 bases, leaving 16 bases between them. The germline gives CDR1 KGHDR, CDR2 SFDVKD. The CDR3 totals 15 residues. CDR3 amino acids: CATSGGANPATEAFF. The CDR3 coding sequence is TGTGCCACCAGTGGTGGGGCTAACCCCGCCACTGAAGCTTTCTTT.

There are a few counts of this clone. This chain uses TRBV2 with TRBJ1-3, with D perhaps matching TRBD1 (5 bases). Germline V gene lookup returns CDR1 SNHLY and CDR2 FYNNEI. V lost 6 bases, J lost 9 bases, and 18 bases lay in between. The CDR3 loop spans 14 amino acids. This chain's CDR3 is CASSNLPSRGTIYF. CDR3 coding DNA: TGTGCCAGCAGCAACCTCCCCTCTAGGGGCACCATATATTTT.